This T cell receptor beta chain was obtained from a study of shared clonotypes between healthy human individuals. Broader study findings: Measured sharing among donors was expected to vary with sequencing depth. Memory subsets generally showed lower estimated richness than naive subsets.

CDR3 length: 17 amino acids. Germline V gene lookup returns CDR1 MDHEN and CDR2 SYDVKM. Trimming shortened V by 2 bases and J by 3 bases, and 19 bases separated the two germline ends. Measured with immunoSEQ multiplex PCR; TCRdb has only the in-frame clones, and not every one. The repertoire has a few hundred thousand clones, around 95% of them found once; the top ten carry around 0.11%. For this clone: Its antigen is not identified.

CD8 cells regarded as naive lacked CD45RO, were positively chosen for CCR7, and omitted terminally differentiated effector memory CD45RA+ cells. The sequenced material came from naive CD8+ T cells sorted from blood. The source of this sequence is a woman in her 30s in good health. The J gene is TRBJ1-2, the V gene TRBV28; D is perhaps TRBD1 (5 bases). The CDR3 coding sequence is TGTGCCAGCAGTTTACAGTGGACTAGCGGGACGGACTATGGCTACACCTTC. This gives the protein CASSLQWTSGTDYGYTF.